This T cell receptor (beta chain) derives from a study of T cell responses to AZD1222 COVID-19 vaccine. Study as a whole: Second doses were pooled across both intervals (about 4 or about 12 weeks). Overall study results and limits: Spike-specific TCR breadth and depth grew following two AZD1222 doses. Clonal diversity may have been underestimated, and the donors were mostly white British, with more females than males. Seropositive at baseline were only a handful of AZD1222 recipients.

Germline V gene sequence: CDR1 MDHEN, CDR2 SYDVKM. Unmatched junction bases numbered 4, after V lost 7 bases and J lost 1 base. The CDR3 contains 13 residues. Turning to this clone: The antigen is unknown.

The assay was immunoSEQ multiplex PCR, and TCRdb's table has in-frame clones only and misses some. Of 90,000 to 150,000 clones in the sample, 75% to 90% were seen once. V and J are TRBV28 and TRBJ2-7; 7 bases map to TRBD2. Here the sequenced sample was peripheral blood, taken on day 0 of AZD1222 vaccination. The receptor comes from an adult in good health. CDR3 sequence reads: CASMREPSYEQYF. Written as DNA, the CDR3 is TGTGCCAGCATGCGGGAGCCATCCTACGAGCAGTACTTC.